These 25 T cell receptor beta chains were all obtained from the same sample, sequenced in a study of CD8 T cells in Susac syndrome. Reverse transcription of 0.5 to 1 ug RNA was performed with random hexamers. TCRdb reanalysed the immunoSEQ multiplex PCR reads using MiXCR and keeps one entry per CDR3 protein. The sample consists of 70,000 to 75,000 distinct CDR3 sequences, 90% to 95% of them appearing once. Sequencing was carried out using CD4+ T cells from PBMCs. Receptor source: a human donor with Susac syndrome.

The CDR3 loop is CASSPASVPGELFF. The DNA of the CDR3 is TGTGCCAGCTCACCGGCTAGCGTTCCCGGGGAGCTGTTTTTT. The chain links TRBV18 to TRBJ2-2, with a possible D match to TRBD2 (6 bases). The germline V gene encodes CDR1 KGHSH and CDR2 LQKENI. This CDR3 has 14 residues. V lost 3 bases, J lost 6 bases, and 11 bases lay in between.

This chain connects TRBV7-9 to TRBJ1-1; D unclear. The CDR3 has 17 residues. Germline V CDR1 and CDR2: SEHNR, FQNEAQ (reference sequence). V was trimmed by 5 bases and J by 1 base, leaving 20 bases between them. The CDR3 DNA reads TGTGCCAGCAGCCCCAGGTTAGTTCGGTACAGGAACACTGAAGCTTTCTTT. Its translation: CASSPRLVRYRNTEAFF.

J is TRBJ1-2 and V is TRBV6-5; possible D gene TRBD1, 6 bases. With 4 bases removed from V and 1 base from J, the gap between germline ends came to 13 bases. This CDR3 has 15 residues. Germline V gene data show CDR1 as MNHEY and CDR2 as SVGAGI. CDR3 loop: CASSLYSQGNYGYTF. Written as DNA, the CDR3 is TGTGCCAGCAGTTTGTACTCACAGGGTAACTATGGCTACACCTTC.

This chain links TRBV4-1 with TRBJ2-7; 8 bases line up with TRBD2. Germline V gives CDR1 MGHRA, CDR2 YSYEKL. The CDR3 length is 17 residues. Unmatched junction bases numbered 17, after V lost 4 bases and J lost 6 bases. The CDR3 bases are TGCGCCAGCAGCCCCCGGCCCGGGGGGGCATCTCTACTCGAGCAGTACTTC. As protein: CASSPRPGGASLLEQYF.

A word on this clonotype: One end of the junction fails to match germline, which may point to a read error. The gene calls are TRBV5-6 and TRBJ2-5; D uncertain. The CDR3 contains 14 residues. The V gene's germline CDR1 is SGHDT and CDR2 YYEEEE. The CDR3 region is CASSFSGGSETQYF. In DNA form, the CDR3 reads TGTGCCAGTAGCTTCTCTGGTGGGTCGGAGACCCAGTACTTC.

The chain carries TRBV5-4 and TRBJ2-5; maybe TRBD1 (7 bases). Looked up from germline, CDR1 is SGHNT and CDR2 is YYREEE (reference sequence). This CDR3 has 16 residues. The V gene lost 3 bases and the J gene lost 5 bases, with 20 bases spanning the gap. CDR3 amino acids: CASSSSPGQEGETQYF. As DNA, the CDR3 is TGTGCCAGCAGCTCCTCCCCAGGACAGGAGGGGGAGACCCAGTACTTC.

This clonotype was observed once. This chain links TRBV28 with TRBJ2-3; D is ambiguous. V lost 4 bases and J 8 bases, leaving 4 bases between the germline ends. Germline CDR1 reads MDHEN; CDR2 reads SYDVKM. This CDR3 spans 10 amino acids. The CDR3 loop reads CASSSLTQYF. The CDR3 DNA follows: TGTGCCAGCAGTTCCCTTACGCAGTATTTT.

The V gene is TRBV28, the J gene TRBJ2-1; 9 bases align to TRBD2. CDR1 and CDR2 from the germline V gene are MDHEN and SYDVKM. The J segment lost 0 bases and the V segment lost 5 bases, leaving 2 bases of the junction unmatched. This CDR3 has 15 residues. The CDR3 loop reads CASSLAGSSYNEQFF. CDR3 nucleotides: TGTGCCAGCAGTCTAGCGGGGAGCTCCTACAATGAGCAGTTCTTC.

This clonotype occurred once. The chain uses TRBV6-2 or TRBV6-3 and TRBJ2-7, with D maybe TRBD1 (5 bases). Germline values: CDR1 MNHEY, CDR2 SVGEGT. CDR3 length: 13 residues. The V end was cut by 4 bases, the J end by 5 bases, with 12 bases between. The CDR3 region has the DNA TGTGCCAGCAGTTCAGGACAAGGGGACGAGCAGTACTTC. Its translation: CASSSGQGDEQYF.

The genes are TRBV10-3 and TRBJ2-7, with D perhaps given as TRBD1 or TRBD2 (6 bases each). The CDR3 consists of 16 residues. Germline loops: CDR1 ENHRY, CDR2 SYGVKD. V gave up 7 bases and J gave up 4 bases, with 23 bases separating them. The CDR3 DNA reads TGTGCCATCACACAAGTGGCCGGGGGCGCGGTTTACGAGCAGTACTTC. It encodes CAITQVAGGAVYEQYF.

The rearrangement links TRBV7-9 to TRBJ1-2, with D possibly matching TRBD1 (6 bases). This CDR3 is 14 amino acids long. Per germline, CDR1 SEHNR and CDR2 FQNEAQ (reference sequence). V was pared by 5 bases and J by 4 bases, with 14 bases between. The CDR3 DNA follows: TGTGCCAGCAGCGTAGGGGGAGAGTTCTATGGCTACACCTTC. It encodes CASSVGGEFYGYTF.

J is TRBJ1-4 and V is TRBV25-1; TRBD1 is a possible D gene (5 bases). The CDR3 is made up of 14 amino acids. V was cut by 3 bases and J by 8 bases, with 13 bases left in between. The germline V gene has CDR1 MGHDK and CDR2 SYGVNS. CDR3 region: CASSEVAGWEKLFF. The CDR3 nucleotides read TGTGCCAGCAGTGAGGTCGCAGGGTGGGAAAAACTGTTTTTT.

This clonotype was seen a single time. The chain couples TRBV21-1 to TRBJ2-2; TRBD1, the table's D call, was not compared with the DNA. TRBV21-1 is deemed a pseudogene. This CDR3 is built from 15 residues. This chain's CDR3 is CASSKEGTNTGELFF. Here the CDR3 DNA reads TGTGCCAGCAGCAAAGAGGGGACCAACACCGGGGAGCTGTTTTTT.

The rearrangement joins TRBV20-1 to TRBJ2-3, with a weak D call TRBD2 (7 bases). V was clipped by 3 bases and J by 3 bases, with 19 bases between them. Germline CDR1 and CDR2: DFQATT and SNEGSKA (reference sequence). The CDR3 has 16 residues. The chain's CDR3 is CSARDKWGGQTDTQYF. The CDR3 nucleotides are TGCAGTGCTAGGGATAAATGGGGGGGCCAGACAGATACGCAGTATTTT.

The chain has TRBV6-5 and TRBJ1-2; unclear D gene. The CDR3 is made up of 14 amino acids. Between the trimmed V and J ends, which lost 6 bases and 8 bases, there was a span of 19 bases. CDR1 is MNHEY, CDR2 SVGAGI, per germline. The CDR3 DNA is TGTGCCAGCAGGAACTCCGGGCCTCAAGGGGGCTACACCTTC. It yields the protein CASRNSGPQGGYTF.

This clonotype occurred once. The J gene is TRBJ1-5, the V gene TRBV4-3, with TRBD1 identical over 8 bases. The V gene end was trimmed by 1 base and the J gene end by 5 bases; junction bases not matched to a gene: 4. The germline V gene encodes CDR1 LGHNA and CDR2 YSLEER. This CDR3 is built from 15 residues. For the CDR3, the DNA is TGCGCCAGCAGCCAAGGTGGACAGGGCGATCAGCCCCAGCATTTT. Its translation: CASSQGGQGDQPQHF.

The CDR3 bases are TGTGCCAGTAGTTCCGGACTTGTAAACACCGGGGAGCTGTTTTTT. This encodes CASSSGLVNTGELFF. V and J are TRBV19 and TRBJ2-2; perhaps TRBD2 as D (5 bases). This CDR3 contains 15 residues. Trimming removed 5 bases from V and 2 bases from J, with 12 bases in between. Germline V gene data show CDR1 as LNHDA and CDR2 as SQIVND (reference sequence).

The rearrangement uses TRBV28 and TRBJ1-4; D may be TRBD1 (6 bases). Per the germline V gene, CDR1 is MDHEN and CDR2 is SYDVKM. Trimming shortened V by 7 bases and J by 6 bases, and 27 bases separated the two germline ends. CDR3 length: 18 amino acids. CDR3 sequence reads: CASTLGQGLITRHEKLFF. The CDR3 DNA is TGTGCCAGCACTCTTGGGCAGGGGCTCATAACCAGACATGAAAAACTGTTTTTT.

The table lists this clonotype with a count of one. This chain connects TRBV7-9 to TRBJ1-2, with 7 positions matching TRBD1. The CDR3 spans 14 residues. The germline V gene encodes CDR1 SEHNR and CDR2 FQNEAQ (reference sequence). Trimming at V came to 5 bases and at J to 5 bases, leaving 8 bases not matched to a gene. CDR3 nucleotides: TGTGCCAGCAGCCGAGGGGACAGCGGGTATGGCTACACCTTC. Its translation: CASSRGDSGYGYTF. Full variable domain (missing parts from reference TRBV7-9 and TRBJ1-2): DTGVSQNPRHKITKRGQNVTFRCDPISEHNRLYWYRQTLGQGPEFLTYFQNEAQLEKSRLLSDRFSAERPKGSFSTLEIQRTEQGDSAMYLCASSRGDSGYGYTFGSGTRLTVV.

This clonotype has only a few counts. V gene TRBV2 combines with J gene TRBJ2-7; TRBD1 agrees at 10 bases. Germline CDR1 reads SNHLY; CDR2 reads FYNNEI. This CDR3 is 12 amino acids long. Trimming took 8 bases from V and 6 from J; bases not matched to a gene: 4. The CDR3 nucleotides are TGTGCCAGCCGCGACAGGGGGCCCGAGCAGTACTTC. As protein: CASRDRGPEQYF.

The rearrangement uses TRBV18 and TRBJ2-6, with 9 bases fitting TRBD1. The germline V gene has CDR1 KGHSH and CDR2 LQKENI. The CDR3 is made up of 17 amino acids. With V trimmed by 0 bases and J by 4 bases, 4 bases remained unmatched. The CDR3: CASSPPNRGPGANVLTF. In DNA, the CDR3 is TGTGCCAGCTCACCACCTAACAGGGGGCCGGGGGCCAACGTCCTGACTTTC.

J is TRBJ2-7 and V is TRBV20-1, with 10 bases aligning to TRBD2. The ends lost 4 bases at V and 0 bases at J; junction bases unmatched: 3. Per germline, CDR1 DFQATT and CDR2 SNEGSKA (reference sequence). The CDR3 has 14 residues. The CDR3 sequence is CSATSGGASYEQYF. The CDR3, as DNA: TGCAGTGCTACAAGCGGGGGGGCCTCCTACGAGCAGTACTTC.

The V and J genes are TRBV3-1 and TRBJ2-3; D tentatively fits TRBD1 or TRBD2 (5 bases each). The V end lost 7 bases, the J end lost 1 base, and 18 bases lay between the germline ends. CDR1 is LGHDT and CDR2 is YNNKEL in the germline V gene (reference sequence). The CDR3 extends over 16 amino acids. Here the CDR3 reads CASTQRGGVGTDTQYF. CDR3 bases: TGTGCCAGCACCCAGAGGGGTGGTGTTGGCACAGATACGCAGTATTTT.

J is TRBJ1-2 and V is TRBV18, with no clear D. V was shortened by 4 bases and J by 5 bases, with 11 bases between the two germline ends. The CDR3 covers 13 residues. The germline V gene encodes CDR1 KGHSH and CDR2 LQKENI. The CDR3 loop is CASSRDKLYGYTF. The CDR3 bases are TGTGCCAGCTCACGAGACAAGTTATATGGCTACACCTTC.

The chain joins TRBV28 to TRBJ2-7; unclear D gene. V was cut by 7 bases and J by 3 bases, with 19 bases left in between. CDR1 is MDHEN and CDR2 is SYDVKM in the germline V gene. The CDR3 covers 15 residues. The CDR3 protein is CASTTIFRYNYEQYF. In DNA, the CDR3 is TGTGCCAGCACCACAATATTTCGATACAACTACGAGCAGTACTTC.